The source of this T cell receptor (beta chain) is a study of blood T cell repertoires in COVID-19. Study as a whole: Researchers got acute and convalescent COVID-19 samples from the United States, Italy and Spain.

The CDR3 contains 15 residues. Germline loops: CDR1 LGHNA, CDR2 YSLEER. With 4 bases clipped from V and 0 bases from J, the junction kept 4 bases outside the gene matches. Original processing notes: Reference gene primer amplification gave nucleated cell count estimates. The table came from immunoSEQ multiplex PCR; TCRdb's copy has only in-frame clones and leaves some out. The V and J calls and the clone size are those of that table, but D and trimming were determined from the DNA. The data contain about 150,000 clones, nearly 85% of them singletons. Sequenced input: peripheral blood. The V call is TRBV4-3, the J call TRBJ2-3, with 7 positions matching TRBD2. This TCR derives from a human donor in a cohort sampled during active COVID-19. The CDR3 reads CASSLTGLSTDTQYF. As DNA, the CDR3 is TGCGCCAGCAGCCTAACGGGACTAAGCACAGATACGCAGTATTTT.